One sample yielded the 14 T cell receptor beta chains listed below, sequenced in a study of cytomegalovirus exposure and HLA in healthy donors. Use of 60 Vbeta and 13 Jbeta primers characterized the PCR. Sequencing used immunoSEQ multiplex PCR; TCRdb keeps in-frame clones, though not all of them. The table lists approximately 95,000 clones, around 84% of them singletons, with approximately 4% in the top ten. The source material was PBMCs. The receptors originated from a woman between 40 and 50 years old in good health and CMV-seropositive.

This sequence joins TRBV5-1 and TRBJ1-2; D gene unclear. Trimming removed 3 bases at V and 8 bases at J, with 23 bases between. Germline V gene sequence: CDR1 SGHRS, CDR2 YFSETQ. The CDR3 runs 16 residues. The CDR3 coding sequence is TGCGCCAGCAGCTCCCTGGGCAGCACAGAGGGTCAAGGCTACACCTTC. Translating it yields CASSSLGSTEGQGYTF.

This rearrangement joins TRBV7-9 to TRBJ2-1, with 7 bases matching TRBD2. CDR3 length: 15 amino acids. Unmatched junction bases numbered 12, after V lost 8 bases and J lost 5 bases. CDR1 SEHNR and CDR2 FQNEAQ come from the germline V gene (reference sequence). This CDR3 is CASLGAGRLNNEQFF. For the CDR3, the DNA is TGTGCCAGCCTAGGGGCCGGGAGGCTTAACAATGAGCAGTTCTTC.

DNA of the CDR3: TGTGCCAGCAGTGTTCAGACTAGCGGGGGGAACAATGAGCAGTTCTTC. It yields the protein CASSVQTSGGNNEQFF. The V and J genes are TRBV2 and TRBJ2-1; 13 bases fit TRBD2. CDR3 length: 16 amino acids. With V trimmed by 4 bases and J by 5 bases, 5 bases remained unmatched. Germline loops: CDR1 SNHLY, CDR2 FYNNEI. Full variable domain (missing parts from reference TRBV2 and TRBJ2-1): EPEVTQTPSHQVTQMGQEVILRCVPISNHLYFYWYRQILGQKVEFLVSFYNNEISEKSEIFDDQFSVERPDGSNFTLKIRSTKLEDSAMYFCASSVQTSGGNNEQFFGPGTRLTVL.

This clone came up a few times. The V and J genes are TRBV7-9 and TRBJ1-5; D call uncertain. Per the germline V gene, CDR1 is SEHNR and CDR2 is FQNEAQ (reference sequence). The germline V and J ends were trimmed by 1 base and 1 base, with 5 bases remaining between them. The CDR3 sequence is 14 residues long. Here the CDR3 reads CASSLVKSNQPQHF. DNA of the CDR3: TGTGCCAGCAGCTTAGTAAAAAGCAATCAGCCCCAGCATTTT.

As for this clone: Other DNA variants within this sample encode the same CDR3. The genes are TRBV5-4 and TRBJ1-2; 8 bases line up with TRBD1. Germline assignment: CDR1 SGHNT and CDR2 YYREEE (reference sequence). CDR3 length equals 14 residues. J lost 4 bases, V lost 4 bases, and 6 bases had no gene match. In DNA form, the CDR3 reads TGTGCCAGCAGCCCGCGGACAGGGTCCTATGGCTACACCTTC. It translates to CASSPRTGSYGYTF.

The CDR3 nucleotides read TGTGCCAGCAGCTATGCCGAACTGGGCAATCAGCCCCAGCATTTT. It encodes CASSYAELGNQPQHF. V usage is TRBV5-8 and J usage is TRBJ1-5; D gene ambiguous. Germline V gene lookup returns CDR1 SGHTS and CDR2 YDEGEE. This CDR3 comprises 15 residues. V was clipped by 3 bases and J by 2 bases, with 12 bases between them.

V is TRBV19 and J is TRBJ1-5; no firm D call. The ends were cut back, 3 bases at V and 5 bases at J, with 5 bases in the middle. CDR3 size: 12 residues. Per the germline V gene, CDR1 is LNHDA and CDR2 is SQIVND (reference sequence). Here the CDR3 DNA reads TGTGCCAGTAGTATGATAGATCAGCCCCAGCATTTT. This codes for CASSMIDQPQHF. The full variable domain, in which reference TRBV19 and TRBJ1-5 provide the parts outside the CDR3, is DGGITQSPKYLFRKEGQNVTLSCEQNLNHDAMYWYRQDPGQGLRLIYYSQIVNDFQKGDIAEGYSVSREKKESFPLTVTSAQKNPTAFYLCASSMIDQPQHFGDGTRLSIL.

V and J are TRBV15 and TRBJ2-2, with 8 bases aligning to TRBD1. J gave up 4 bases and V 3 bases, and 7 bases lay outside the gene matches. Per germline, CDR1 LNHNV and CDR2 YYDKDF (reference sequence). The CDR3 loop spans 16 amino acids. CDR3 nucleotides: TGTGCCACCAGCAGGGATCGACAGGGGAGCACCGGGGAGCTGTTTTTT. Its translation: CATSRDRQGSTGELFF. The whole variable domain, remainder taken from reference TRBV15 and TRBJ2-2, is DAMVIQNPRYQVTQFGKPVTLSCSQTLNHNVMYWYQQKSSQAPKLLFHYYDKDFNNEADTPDNFQSRRPNTSFCFLDIRSPGLGDTAMYLCATSRDRQGSTGELFFGEGSRLTVL.

The chain uses TRBV29-1 and TRBJ2-3; the D gene is possibly TRBD1 (5 bases). V lost 7 bases, J lost 0 bases, and 14 bases lay in between. The germline V gene has CDR1 SQVTM and CDR2 ANQGSEA. The CDR3 spans 14 residues. The DNA for the CDR3 is TGCAGCGGGACAAGAGGCCCTAGCACAGATACGCAGTATTTT. It encodes CSGTRGPSTDTQYF.

This chain links TRBV9 with TRBJ2-1; 7 nucleotides agree with TRBD2. CDR3 length equals 11 residues. Germline V CDR1 and CDR2: SGDLS, YYNGEE. The ends lost 8 bases at V and 10 bases at J; junction bases unmatched: 6. The CDR3 DNA reads TGTGCCAGTTCGGCGGGAGTAGAGCAGTTCTTC. It translates to CASSAGVEQFF.

The V gene is TRBV29-1, the J gene TRBJ2-7, with 7 bases fitting TRBD2. This CDR3 is 14 amino acids long. Germline loops: CDR1 SQVTM, CDR2 ANQGSEA. The trim removed 4 bases at V and 1 base at J, leaving 7 bases unmatched. The DNA of the CDR3 is TGCAGCGTTGTGGCTAGCGGAACTTCCTACGAGCAGTACTTC. Translating it yields CSVVASGTSYEQYF.

V is TRBV14 and J is TRBJ2-5; 11 nucleotides match TRBD1. CDR1 and CDR2 (germline): SGHDN, FVKESK. V lost 1 base, J lost 5 bases, and 3 bases stayed unmatched. CDR3 length equals 15 residues. The CDR3 reads CASSQGTGGFETQYF. The CDR3 bases are TGTGCCAGCAGCCAAGGGACAGGGGGCTTCGAGACCCAGTACTTC. Complete variable domain (other parts from reference TRBV14 and TRBJ2-5): EAGVTQFPSHSVIEKGQTVTLRCDPISGHDNLYWYRRVMGKEIKFLLHFVKESKQDESGMPNNRFLAERTGGTYSTLKVQPAELEDSGVYFCASSQGTGGFETQYFGPGTRLLVL.

The J gene is TRBJ1-1, the V gene TRBV18; 7 positions match TRBD1. V gave up 6 bases and J gave up 1 base; unmatched junction bases: 5. Germline V gene data show CDR1 as KGHSH and CDR2 as LQKENI. There are 14 residues in the CDR3. DNA for the CDR3: TGTGCCAGCTCCGGACAGGATCGGAACACTGAAGCTTTCTTT. As protein: CASSGQDRNTEAFF.

The V gene is TRBV28, the J gene TRBJ1-4; 8 bases are a match to TRBD1. V gave up 6 bases and J gave up 6 bases; unmatched junction bases: 21. The V gene's germline CDR1 is MDHEN and CDR2 SYDVKM. There are 19 residues in the CDR3. The CDR3 reads CASSRATGTGDGLDEKLFF. The CDR3 region has the DNA TGTGCCAGCAGCCGCGCTACCGGGACAGGTGATGGTTTGGATGAAAAACTGTTTTTT.